This T cell receptor (beta chain) was retrieved from a study of T cells in Graves' hyperthyroidism and ophthalmopathy. Study outcomes and limitations: Onset of ophthalmopathy came a median roughly 6.9 months after the model predicted it.

Regions amplified from RNA transcripts were the TCR beta CDR3 regions. HTBI primers drove first-round RT-PCR of the TCR CDR3. TCRdb redid the calling of the multiplex PCR reads with MiXCR, one entry per CDR3 protein. The repertoire holds hundreds of thousands of distinct CDR3 sequences, with roughly 15% as singletons. This clonotype was seen ten or more times. The antigen is not known. Trimming took 3 bases from V and 3 from J; bases not matched to a gene: 4. In germline, CDR1 is MNHEY, CDR2 SMNVEV (reference sequence). The CDR3 length is 16 residues. Patients with ophthalmopathy all had a Clinical Activity Score of at least 3, a NOSPECS grade of at least 4 and duration under 3 months.

Sequencing was performed on blood. This receptor was identified in a man younger than 35 with Graves' ophthalmopathy. V gene TRBV27 combines with J gene TRBJ2-1; 11 bases match TRBD2. DNA for the CDR3: TGTGCCAGCAGTTTGGTACTAGCGGGAGACTACAATGAGCAGTTCTTC. Protein: CASSLVLAGDYNEQFF.